Presented here are 21 T cell receptor beta chains from one specimen sequenced in a study of metastatic and nonmetastatic thyroid tumors. From the PCR reads, TCRdb re-called clones with MiXCR. The repertoire has roughly 30,000 clones, roughly 29% of them found once; the top ten carry over 25%. Thyroid surgery was preceded by no treatment in any patient. Sample: blood. The receptors derive from a female donor with papillary thyroid cancer or a benign thyroid nodule (not recorded which). Some clones in this sample may be carry-over from other donors' samples.

This clone was recorded many times. V usage is TRBV18 and J usage is TRBJ2-7; 12 nucleotides match TRBD1. The CDR3 covers 17 residues. The V gene's germline CDR1 is KGHSH and CDR2 LQKENI. V lost 4 bases and J lost 5; bases outside the gene matches: 12. The chain's CDR3 is CASSLQTPGQGAHEQYF. Here the CDR3 DNA reads TGTGCCAGCTCACTACAAACTCCGGGACAGGGGGCCCACGAGCAGTACTTC.

This clone was seen at least ten times. The gene calls are TRBV20-1 and TRBJ2-7, with TRBD2 identical over 12 bases. This CDR3 region has 14 residues. CDR1 and CDR2 (germline): DFQATT, SNEGSKA (reference sequence). The junction had 5 bases not matched to a gene; V was cut back by 5 bases and J by 3 bases. CDR3 protein: CSALAGGSLYEQYF. The CDR3 nucleotides are TGCAGTGCTCTAGCGGGAGGGAGTCTCTACGAGCAGTACTTC.

This clone was picked up a small number of times. V usage is TRBV11-2 and J usage is TRBJ2-7; D call uncertain. The CDR3 spans 15 residues. V lost 1 base to trimming and J lost 4 bases, with 14 bases between them. CDR1 SGHAT and CDR2 FQNNGV come from the germline V gene. As DNA, the CDR3 is TGTGCCAGCAGCTTAGTCATGGGTGACTTATACGAGCAGTACTTC. This codes for CASSLVMGDLYEQYF.

This clone was seen a few times. The V gene is TRBV2, the J gene TRBJ2-7; D might be TRBD1 or TRBD2, each matching 6 bases. The CDR3 has 15 residues. With 6 bases removed from V and 2 bases from J, the gap between germline ends came to 17 bases. Germline lookup yields CDR1 SNHLY and CDR2 FYNNEI. The DNA of the CDR3 is TGTGCCAGCAGGGTCCCGGGGGACAAGACCTACGAGCAGTACTTC. This encodes CASRVPGDKTYEQYF.

Regarding this clone: The conserved phenylalanine or tryptophan normally closing the CDR3 is absent here, so this likely arose from a read error. The chain combines TRBV28 with TRBJ2-7; D ambiguous. Trimming took 6 bases from V and 3 from J, leaving 15 bases between them. Germline loops: CDR1 MDHEN, CDR2 SYDVKM. CDR3 length equals 14 residues. The CDR3 DNA sequence: TGTGCCAGCAGGACGGACGATGTCCTCTACGAGCAGTACCTC. Translation: CASRTDDVLYEQYL.

There are many counts of this clone. The same CDR3 can be traced to other DNA sequences in this sample. The chain's CDR3 is CASSYSRPPGELFF. CDR3 sequence (DNA): TGTGCCAGCAGTTACTCGAGACCCCCCGGGGAGCTGTTTTTT. J is TRBJ2-2 and V is TRBV6-5; D is uncertain. The length of the CDR3 is 14 residues. Trimming took 0 bases from V and 6 from J, leaving 8 bases between them. CDR1 is MNHEY, CDR2 SVGAGI, per germline.

This clone has just a few counts. The chain has TRBV11-2 and TRBJ2-2; TRBD2 might be the D (6 bases). With 4 bases removed from V and 10 bases from J, the gap between germline ends came to 19 bases. CDR1 and CDR2 from the germline V gene are SGHAT and FQNNGV. CDR3 length: 15 amino acids. In nucleotides, the CDR3 is TGTGCCAGCAGCTCTCGGTTAGGCGGGGAGGAGGAGCTGTTTTTT. This translates into CASSSRLGGEEELFF.

This clone occurred a few times. The chain has TRBV6-1 and TRBJ2-3, with TRBD2 matching 7 bases. V lost 6 bases to trimming and J lost 4 bases; unmatched junction nucleotides: 7. The CDR3 runs 14 residues. CDR1 is MNHNS and CDR2 is SASEGT in the germline V gene. The CDR3 DNA is TGTGCCAGCAGGAGCGGGGAAGCCGCAGATACGCAGTATTTT. It encodes CASRSGEAADTQYF.

In this sample, this clone turned up a few times. This chain joins TRBV12-3 or TRBV12-4 and TRBJ2-3, with 9 positions matching TRBD2. Trimming at V came to 6 bases and at J to 0 bases, leaving 7 bases not matched to a gene. The CDR3 totals 16 residues. The CDR3 DNA sequence: TGTGCCAGCAGGCTAAGCGGGGGGTCTAGCACAGATACGCAGTATTTT. Translation: CASRLSGGSSTDTQYF.

This clone was found a few times. The gene calls are TRBV6-1 and TRBJ2-2, with 8 bases matching TRBD2. V lost 6 bases and J lost 4; bases outside the gene matches: 7. Germline loops: CDR1 MNHNS, CDR2 SASEGT. This CDR3 comprises 15 residues. DNA of the CDR3: TGTGCCAGCAGGCAGCGGGGGCCGGTCACCGGGGAGCTGTTTTTT. Its translation is CASRQRGPVTGELFF.

The J gene is TRBJ2-6, the V gene TRBV30; 9 bases map to TRBD2. The germline CDR1 and CDR2 sequences are GTSNPN and SVGIG (reference sequence). CDR3 length equals 18 residues. With V trimmed by 0 bases and J by 0 bases, 6 bases remained unmatched. The DNA of the CDR3 is TGTGCCTGGAGTGTATCCAGCGGGGGGCGCTCTGGGGCCAACGTCCTGACTTTC. It translates to CAWSVSSGGRSGANVLTF.

The chain recombines TRBV10-3 with TRBJ1-1; D ambiguous. V dropped 7 bases and J dropped 6 bases, with 9 bases sitting between them. Germline values: CDR1 ENHRY, CDR2 SYGVKD. The CDR3 is 11 amino acids. The CDR3 here is CAIISDAEAFF. The DNA for the CDR3 is TGTGCCATCATTTCAGACGCTGAAGCTTTCTTT.

V gene TRBV7-8 combines with J gene TRBJ1-1, with D possibly TRBD1 on 5 matching bases. The CDR3 is 16 residues long. Germline values: CDR1 SGHVS, CDR2 FQNEAQ. The V end was cut by 2 bases, the J end by 2 bases, with 15 bases between. The CDR3 DNA reads TGTGCCAGCAGCTTACGTGAGGGACTGTTAAACACTGAAGCTTTCTTT. Residues: CASSLREGLLNTEAFF.

This chain uses TRBV5-1 with TRBJ1-5; the match to TRBD1 covers 7 bases. Trimming removed 0 bases from V and 4 bases from J; junction bases left unmatched: 4. Germline V CDR1 and CDR2: SGHRS, YFSETQ. The CDR3 runs to 15 residues. CDR3 region: CASSLDPGQNQPQHF. CDR3 coding DNA: TGCGCCAGCAGCTTGGACCCGGGACAGAATCAGCCCCAGCATTTT.

This clone was observed a few times. The chain employs TRBV28 and TRBJ1-1; no definite D call. Germline V lookup: CDR1 MDHEN, CDR2 SYDVKM. The V end lost 4 bases, the J end lost 6 bases, and 9 bases lay between the germline ends. This CDR3 region has 12 residues. CDR3 region: CASSSGSSEAFF. The CDR3, as DNA: TGTGCCAGCAGTTCCGGGAGTTCTGAAGCTTTCTTT.

About this clone itself: The CDR3 does not close with the conserved phenylalanine or tryptophan, likely indicating a read error. V usage is TRBV7-3 and J usage is TRBJ2-2; D gene unclear. The CDR3 runs 14 residues. Germline CDR1 SGHTA, CDR2 FQGTGA. This CDR3 is CASSPQAGTAELFI. The CDR3, as DNA: TGTGCCAGCAGCCCCCAAGCAGGAACCGCGGAGCTGTTTATT.

This clone ranks as medium-sized (0.01 to 0.1%). This chain links TRBV12-3 or TRBV12-4 with TRBJ2-1, with 7 nucleotides matching TRBD1. J gave up 5 bases and V 7 bases, and 14 bases lay outside the gene matches. The CDR3 runs 16 residues. The CDR3 here is CASISGGDGVNNEQFF. The CDR3 coding sequence is TGTGCCAGCATCTCAGGGGGAGATGGGGTCAACAATGAGCAGTTCTTC.

J is TRBJ2-7 and V is TRBV6-2 or TRBV6-3; D ambiguous. The germline CDR1 and CDR2 sequences are MNHEY and SVGEGT. This CDR3 contains 15 residues. Trimming shortened V by 5 bases and J by 2 bases, and 16 bases separated the two germline ends. The DNA for the CDR3 is TGTGCCAGCAGTACTGGGATCACGAGCACCTACGAGCAGTACTTC. This sequence encodes CASSTGITSTYEQYF.

The chain carries TRBV5-1 and TRBJ1-5, with D tentatively TRBD1 (5 bases). V lost 4 bases and J 1 base, leaving 9 bases between the germline ends. Germline CDR1 and CDR2: SGHRS and YFSETQ. This CDR3 spans 14 amino acids. The CDR3 bases are TGCGCCAGCAGCAATCAGGGAAGCAATCAGCCCCAGCATTTT. Amino acid sequence: CASSNQGSNQPQHF.

This clone was observed many times. V gene TRBV5-4 combines with J gene TRBJ2-3, with 7 positions matching TRBD2. V lost 4 bases and J lost 0; bases outside the gene matches: 5. This CDR3 has 15 residues. Germline V gene lookup returns CDR1 SGHNT and CDR2 YYREEE (reference sequence). Written as DNA, the CDR3 is TGTGCCAGCAGCGGCGGGACTATTAGCACAGATACGCAGTATTTT. Translating gives CASSGGTISTDTQYF.

This clone appeared a few times. The chain uses TRBV6-1 and TRBJ2-3; tentatively, D is TRBD1 or TRBD2 (7 bases each). The V end lost 6 bases, the J end lost 4 bases, and 17 bases lay between the germline ends. CDR1 is MNHNS, CDR2 SASEGT, per germline. CDR3 size: 15 residues. The CDR3 region is CASSSGGGSADTQYF. In DNA form, the CDR3 reads TGTGCCAGCAGCTCAGGGGGGGGATCCGCAGATACGCAGTATTTT.